These T cell receptor beta chains were read from a single sample in a study of shared clonotypes between healthy human individuals. The method was immunoSEQ multiplex PCR; TCRdb's version includes in-frame clones alone and lacks a portion of them. Among over 2 million clones listed, 85% to 95% were seen once. Specimen: naive CD4+ T cells sorted from blood. Receptor source: a man aged 18 to 30 in good health. The CDR3 runs from the conserved cysteine through the conserved F or W. Each record gives: CDR3 protein, J gene, clone size, V gene. Some rows mark clone size as missing; the rest say once, few, many or name a class of expanded clone.

CDR3aa: CASYRGSQETQYF; j_gene: TRBJ2-5; abundance: NA; v_gene: TRBV6-5
CDR3aa: CASRLSGTGTGEQYF; j_gene: TRBJ2-7; abundance: NA; v_gene: TRBV2
CDR3aa: CASTGGGAGAEQYF; j_gene: TRBJ2-7; abundance: NA; v_gene: TRBV28
CDR3aa: CASSPVTIGELFF; j_gene: TRBJ2-2; abundance: NA; v_gene: TRBV19
CDR3aa: CASSKVRPQGRNQPQHF; j_gene: TRBJ1-5; abundance: NA; v_gene: TRBV19
CDR3aa: CASSLEARYSNQPQHF; j_gene: TRBJ1-5; abundance: NA; v_gene: TRBV6-6
CDR3aa: CASSLGWGGGSYEQYF; j_gene: TRBJ2-7; abundance: NA; v_gene: TRBV7-2
CDR3aa: CASSLQGSLGEQYF; j_gene: TRBJ2-7; abundance: NA; v_gene: TRBV7-3
CDR3aa: CASSQVGAGVNQPQHF; j_gene: TRBJ1-5; abundance: NA; v_gene: TRBV7-9
CDR3aa: CASRIGGNTEAFF; j_gene: TRBJ1-1; abundance: NA; v_gene: TRBV2
CDR3aa: CASSLTPAGETQYF; j_gene: TRBJ2-5; abundance: NA; v_gene: TRBV7-2
CDR3aa: CASSLDPRGSVEQYF; j_gene: TRBJ2-7; abundance: NA; v_gene: TRBV11-2
CDR3aa: CASSPFRAQETQYF; j_gene: TRBJ2-5; abundance: NA; v_gene: TRBV18
CDR3aa: CASSEQRSSYEQYF; j_gene: TRBJ2-7; abundance: NA; v_gene: TRBV6-1
CDR3aa: CASSSDRVNEKLFF; j_gene: TRBJ1-4; abundance: NA; v_gene: TRBV2
CDR3aa: CASSVYREGTEAFF; j_gene: TRBJ1-1; abundance: once; v_gene: TRBV2
CDR3aa: CASSPRWGWGNTIYF; j_gene: TRBJ1-3; abundance: NA; v_gene: TRBV7-2
CDR3aa: CASTPGDRGNTEAFF; j_gene: TRBJ1-1; abundance: NA; v_gene: TRBV28
CDR3aa: CASSFGPRGSGTDTQYF; j_gene: TRBJ2-3; abundance: NA; v_gene: TRBV28
CDR3aa: CASRSETGRGYTF; j_gene: TRBJ1-2; abundance: once; v_gene: TRBV2
CDR3aa: CASSQDHASGGDTQYF; j_gene: TRBJ2-3; abundance: NA; v_gene: TRBV4-1
CDR3aa: CASSVEGQSNQPQHF; j_gene: TRBJ1-5; abundance: NA; v_gene: TRBV9
CDR3aa: CASRTGLGVTNGQFF; j_gene: TRBJ2-1; abundance: NA; v_gene: TRBV19
CDR3aa: CASSLVRESTLTDTQYF; j_gene: TRBJ2-3; abundance: NA; v_gene: TRBV5-1
CDR3aa: CAIKAGAPTGELFF; j_gene: TRBJ2-2; abundance: NA; v_gene: TRBV10-3
CDR3aa: CASGTLGGWAGELFF; j_gene: TRBJ2-2; abundance: NA; v_gene: TRBV28
CDR3aa: CAWSTRHGQANQPQHF; j_gene: TRBJ1-5; abundance: NA; v_gene: TRBV30
CDR3aa: CASGWDLGTDTQYF; j_gene: TRBJ2-3; abundance: NA; v_gene: TRBV12-5
CDR3aa: CASSLGTAEKLFF; j_gene: TRBJ1-4; abundance: NA; v_gene: TRBV7-2
CDR3aa: CASSFLAGEETQYF; j_gene: TRBJ2-5; abundance: NA; v_gene: TRBV5-1
CDR3aa: CASSIWDTERDEQFF; j_gene: TRBJ2-1; abundance: NA; v_gene: TRBV4-3
CDR3aa: CAISLDRMNTEAFF; j_gene: TRBJ1-1; abundance: NA; v_gene: TRBV10-3
CDR3aa: CASSHSTGAVNEQYF; j_gene: TRBJ2-7; abundance: many; v_gene: TRBV7-2
CDR3aa: CATLPGIPPYEQYF; j_gene: TRBJ2-7; abundance: NA; v_gene: TRBV4-1
CDR3aa: CASSQRDTEAFF; j_gene: TRBJ1-1; abundance: NA; v_gene: TRBV18
CDR3aa: CASSPKTGDSNQPQHF; j_gene: TRBJ1-5; abundance: NA; v_gene: TRBV27
CDR3aa: CASRYIGTDTQYF; j_gene: TRBJ2-3; abundance: NA; v_gene: TRBV6-5
CDR3aa: CASSASGNYEQYF; j_gene: TRBJ2-7; abundance: NA; v_gene: TRBV2
CDR3aa: CASSVTRINNTGELFF; j_gene: TRBJ2-2; abundance: few; v_gene: TRBV19
CDR3aa: CASSYFENSGANVLTF; j_gene: TRBJ2-6; abundance: NA; v_gene: TRBV6-5
CDR3aa: CASSPLSGKETGELFF; j_gene: TRBJ2-2; abundance: once; v_gene: TRBV18
CDR3aa: CAWTHGGLGEKLFF; j_gene: TRBJ1-4; abundance: NA; v_gene: TRBV30
CDR3aa: CASSRQGFEYEQYF; j_gene: TRBJ2-7; abundance: NA; v_gene: TRBV2
CDR3aa: CASRLSTGKVVSPLHF; j_gene: TRBJ1-6; abundance: NA; v_gene: TRBV21-1
CDR3aa: CASSQGQGTSPLHF; j_gene: TRBJ1-6; abundance: NA; v_gene: TRBV4-2
CDR3aa: CASSQEQGGAKDTQYF; j_gene: TRBJ2-3; abundance: NA; v_gene: TRBV4-1
CDR3aa: CASSSMTAALRGANVLTF; j_gene: TRBJ2-6; abundance: NA; v_gene: TRBV28
CDR3aa: CASLKAGTEAFF; j_gene: TRBJ1-1; abundance: NA; v_gene: TRBV6-6
CDR3aa: CASSPGLGQGALGYDYTF; j_gene: TRBJ1-2; abundance: once; v_gene: TRBV18
CDR3aa: CAWSDRVRHYGYTF; j_gene: TRBJ1-2; abundance: NA; v_gene: TRBV30
CDR3aa: CASSGPSGPNPITQYF; j_gene: TRBJ2-3; abundance: NA; v_gene: TRBV19
CDR3aa: CASSFTGSGNTIYF; j_gene: TRBJ1-3; abundance: NA; v_gene: TRBV5-6
CDR3aa: CASSATGTASSVTYGYTF; j_gene: TRBJ1-2; abundance: NA; v_gene: TRBV6-1
CDR3aa: CASSAPGTPVFEQFF; j_gene: TRBJ2-1; abundance: NA; v_gene: TRBV9
CDR3aa: CASSVRDKHGYTF; j_gene: TRBJ1-2; abundance: NA; v_gene: TRBV9
CDR3aa: CARRLKYW; j_gene: TRBJ1-4; abundance: NA; v_gene: TRBV6-4
CDR3aa: CASSLAVREGGTDTQYF; j_gene: TRBJ2-3; abundance: NA; v_gene: TRBV5-4
CDR3aa: CASRGQGLGEKLFF; j_gene: TRBJ1-4; abundance: NA; v_gene: TRBV2